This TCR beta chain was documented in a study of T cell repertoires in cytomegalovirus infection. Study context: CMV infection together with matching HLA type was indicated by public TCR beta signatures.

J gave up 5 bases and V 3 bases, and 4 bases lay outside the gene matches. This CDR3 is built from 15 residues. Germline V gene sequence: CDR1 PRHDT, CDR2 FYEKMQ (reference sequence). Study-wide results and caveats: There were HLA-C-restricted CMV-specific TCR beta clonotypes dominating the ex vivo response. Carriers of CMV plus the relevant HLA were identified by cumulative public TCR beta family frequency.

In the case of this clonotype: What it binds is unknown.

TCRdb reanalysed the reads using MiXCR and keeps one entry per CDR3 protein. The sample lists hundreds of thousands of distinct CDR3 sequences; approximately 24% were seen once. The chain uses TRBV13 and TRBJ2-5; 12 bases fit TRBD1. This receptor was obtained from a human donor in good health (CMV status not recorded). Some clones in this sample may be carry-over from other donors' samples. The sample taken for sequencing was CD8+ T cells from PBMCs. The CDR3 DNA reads TGTGCCAGCAGCTTGGGACAGGGGGCGAAGGAGACCCAGTACTTC. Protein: CASSLGQGAKETQYF.